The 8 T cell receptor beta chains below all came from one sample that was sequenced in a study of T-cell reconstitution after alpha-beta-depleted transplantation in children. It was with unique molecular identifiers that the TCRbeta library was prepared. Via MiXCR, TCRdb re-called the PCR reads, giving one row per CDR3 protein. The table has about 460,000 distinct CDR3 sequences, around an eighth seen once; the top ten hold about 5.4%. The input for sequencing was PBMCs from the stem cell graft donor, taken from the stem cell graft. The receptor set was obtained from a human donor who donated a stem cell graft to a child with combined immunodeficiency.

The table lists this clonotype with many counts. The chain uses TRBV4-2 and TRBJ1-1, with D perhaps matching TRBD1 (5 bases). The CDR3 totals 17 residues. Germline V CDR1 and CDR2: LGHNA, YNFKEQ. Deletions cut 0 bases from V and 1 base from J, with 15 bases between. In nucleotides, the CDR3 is TGTGCCAGCAGCCAAGACCCCAACGGGGCATGGAACACTGAAGCTTTCTTT. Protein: CASSQDPNGAWNTEAFF.

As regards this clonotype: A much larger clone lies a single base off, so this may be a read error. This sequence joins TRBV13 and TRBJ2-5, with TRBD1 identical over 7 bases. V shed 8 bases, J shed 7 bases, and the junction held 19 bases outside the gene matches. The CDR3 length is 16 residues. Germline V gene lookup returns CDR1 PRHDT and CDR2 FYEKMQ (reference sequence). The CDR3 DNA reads TGTGCCAGCGGCAAGACCTGGTACCCGGCAGGGGGGACCCAGTACTTC. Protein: CASGKTWYPAGGTQYF.

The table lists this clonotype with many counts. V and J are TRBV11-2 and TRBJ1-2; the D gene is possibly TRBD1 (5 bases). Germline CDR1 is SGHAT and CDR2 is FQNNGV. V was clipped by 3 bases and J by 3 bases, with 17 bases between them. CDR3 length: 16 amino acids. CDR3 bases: TGTGCCAGCAGCTTTAGATCCGGGACCACGGACTATGGCTACACCTTC. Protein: CASSFRSGTTDYGYTF.

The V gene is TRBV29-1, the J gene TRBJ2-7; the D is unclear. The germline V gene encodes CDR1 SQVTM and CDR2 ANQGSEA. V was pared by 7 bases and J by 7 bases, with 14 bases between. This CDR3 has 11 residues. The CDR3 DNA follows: TGCAGCGCCGAAGGACGAGAGGAGCAGTACTTC. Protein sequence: CSAEGREEQYF.

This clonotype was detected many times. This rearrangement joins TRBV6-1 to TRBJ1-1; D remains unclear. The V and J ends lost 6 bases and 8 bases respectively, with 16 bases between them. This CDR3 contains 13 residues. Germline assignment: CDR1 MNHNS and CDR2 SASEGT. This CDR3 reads CASRGGPSLEAFF. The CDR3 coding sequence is TGTGCCAGCAGGGGAGGGCCTTCCCTAGAAGCTTTCTTT.

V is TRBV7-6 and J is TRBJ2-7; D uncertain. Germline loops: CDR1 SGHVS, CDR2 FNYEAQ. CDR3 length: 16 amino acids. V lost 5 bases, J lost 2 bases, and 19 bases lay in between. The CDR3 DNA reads TGTGCCAGCAGCAGCTTAGGAGATGTAAAACCCTACGAGCAGTACTTC. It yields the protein CASSSLGDVKPYEQYF. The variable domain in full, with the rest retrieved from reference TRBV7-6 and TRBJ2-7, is GAGVSQSPRYKVTKRGQDVALRCDPISGHVSLYWYRQALGQGPEFLTYFNYEAQQDKSGLPNDRFSAERPEGSISTLTIQRTEQRDSAMYRCASSSLGDVKPYEQYFGPGTRLTVT.

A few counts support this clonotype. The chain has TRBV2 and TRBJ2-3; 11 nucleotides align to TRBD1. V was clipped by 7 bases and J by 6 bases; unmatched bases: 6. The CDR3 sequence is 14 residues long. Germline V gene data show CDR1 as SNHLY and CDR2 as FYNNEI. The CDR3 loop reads CASTGTGGRDTQYF. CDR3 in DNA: TGTGCCAGCACCGGGACAGGGGGTCGCGATACGCAGTATTTT. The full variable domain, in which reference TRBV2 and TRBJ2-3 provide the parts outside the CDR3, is EPEVTQTPSHQVTQMGQEVILRCVPISNHLYFYWYRQILGQKVEFLVSFYNNEISEKSEIFDDQFSVERPDGSNFTLKIRSTKLEDSAMYFCASTGTGGRDTQYFGPGTRLTVL.

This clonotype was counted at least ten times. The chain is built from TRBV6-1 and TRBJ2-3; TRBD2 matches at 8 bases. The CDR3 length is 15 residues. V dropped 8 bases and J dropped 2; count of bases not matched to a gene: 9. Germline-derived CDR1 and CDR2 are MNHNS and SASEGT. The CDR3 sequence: CASARGGHFTDTQYF. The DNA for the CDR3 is TGTGCCAGCGCCCGCGGGGGGCATTTCACAGATACGCAGTATTTT.